Listed below are T cell receptor beta chains from one sample, sequenced in a study of control samples from healthy donors and cancer patients. Sequencing was performed with immunoSEQ multiplex PCR; in TCRdb, only in-frame clones are kept and a portion is missing. The table includes approximately 180,000 clones, around 92% detected once. The sequencing sample was made of blood. These receptor sequences come from a middle-aged woman in good health. Each CDR3 is given with its conserved first and last residue. A D gene is named only where the DNA matches it firmly. The listing skips clone size in some rows; elsewhere it reads once, few, many or a size class.

j_gene: TRBJ1-1
abundance: -
d_gene: -
v_gene: TRBV5-6
CDR3nt: TGTGCCAGCAGCCAGCGGGGGAGCCAGGAAGCTTTCTTT
CDR3aa: CASSQRGSQEAFF

j_gene: TRBJ2-7
abundance: -
d_gene: -
v_gene: TRBV4-1
CDR3nt: TGCGCCAGCAGCCGGGGGATGGATAATTACGAGCAGTACTTC
CDR3aa: CASSRGMDNYEQYF

j_gene: TRBJ1-1
abundance: -
d_gene: -
v_gene: TRBV5-5
CDR3nt: TGTGCCAGCAGCTTGGATGGGAAAGCTTTCTTT
CDR3aa: CASSLDGKAFF

j_gene: TRBJ1-2
abundance: -
d_gene: TRBD1
v_gene: TRBV30
CDR3nt: TGTGCCTGGAGTGTTTTGGTCGGGCTTAAGGACAGGGGAGATGGCTACACCTTC
CDR3aa: CAWSVLVGLKDRGDGYTF

j_gene: TRBJ1-1
abundance: -
d_gene: -
v_gene: TRBV3-1/TRBV3-2
CDR3nt: TGTGCCAGCAGGCCGGGCCCAGAGACTGAAGCTTTCTTT
CDR3aa: CASRPGPETEAFF

j_gene: TRBJ2-7
abundance: once
d_gene: -
v_gene: TRBV2
CDR3nt: TGTGCCAGCACCGCGAAACTAGGCTCCTACGAGCAGTACTTC
CDR3aa: CASTAKLGSYEQYF

j_gene: TRBJ1-2
abundance: once
d_gene: -
v_gene: TRBV12-3/TRBV12-4
CDR3nt: TGTGCCAGCAGCCGCAATTTTGGCTACACCTTC
CDR3aa: CASSRNFGYTF

j_gene: TRBJ1-2
abundance: -
d_gene: -
v_gene: TRBV9
CDR3nt: TGTGCCAGCAGCGTAGTGGGATTCCCGACTAACTATGGCTACACCTTC
CDR3aa: CASSVVGFPTNYGYTF

j_gene: TRBJ2-2
abundance: -
d_gene: -
v_gene: TRBV11-3
CDR3nt: TGTGCCAGCAGTCCCGCCGGCACCGGGGAGCTGTTTTTT
CDR3aa: CASSPAGTGELFF

j_gene: TRBJ2-5
abundance: -
d_gene: TRBD2
v_gene: TRBV5-1
CDR3nt: TGCGCCAGCAGCTCCGGCTCTGGCGGGGGGTACTCCGAAGAGACCCAGTACTTC
CDR3aa: CASSSGSGGGYSEETQYF

j_gene: TRBJ2-7
abundance: -
d_gene: -
v_gene: TRBV6-5
CDR3nt: TGTGCCAGCAGCGTAACTGGACAGTCCTACGAGCAGTACTTC
CDR3aa: CASSVTGQSYEQYF

j_gene: TRBJ1-1
abundance: -
d_gene: -
v_gene: TRBV14
CDR3nt: TGTGCCAGCAGCCAAGGGGGCGCTTACACTGAAGCTTTCTTT
CDR3aa: CASSQGGAYTEAFF

j_gene: TRBJ2-1
abundance: -
d_gene: -
v_gene: TRBV2
CDR3nt: TGTGCCAGCAGGCCCCTGGTGAGGGATGAGCAGTTCTTC
CDR3aa: CASRPLVRDEQFF

j_gene: TRBJ1-4
abundance: -
d_gene: -
v_gene: TRBV9
CDR3nt: TGTGCCAGCAGCCTGGGGCTCAGTAATGAAAAACTGTTTTTT
CDR3aa: CASSLGLSNEKLFF

j_gene: TRBJ1-1
abundance: -
d_gene: -
v_gene: TRBV5-1
CDR3nt: TGCGCCAGCAGCACAGAACCGGGGCCCACTGAAGCTTTCTTT
CDR3aa: CASSTEPGPTEAFF

j_gene: TRBJ1-1
abundance: -
d_gene: TRBD1
v_gene: TRBV5-4
CDR3nt: TGTGCCAGCAGCTTGGCGGGACAGGGGAGCACTGAAGCTTTCTTT
CDR3aa: CASSLAGQGSTEAFF

j_gene: TRBJ1-2
abundance: -
d_gene: TRBD1
v_gene: TRBV4-1
CDR3nt: TGCGCCAGCAGCCTGACAGGGGCGGGAGGCTACACCTTC
CDR3aa: CASSLTGAGGYTF

j_gene: TRBJ2-3
abundance: -
d_gene: -
v_gene: TRBV9
CDR3nt: TGTGCCAGCAGCGCTGGTGCGGTTAGCACAGATACGCAGTATTTT
CDR3aa: CASSAGAVSTDTQYF

j_gene: TRBJ2-5
abundance: -
d_gene: TRBD1
v_gene: TRBV5-1
CDR3nt: TGCGCCAGCAGCTTGATAGGGGGCAAGGGGGAGACCCAGTACTTC
CDR3aa: CASSLIGGKGETQYF

j_gene: TRBJ2-7
abundance: -
d_gene: -
v_gene: TRBV13
CDR3nt: TGTGCCAGCAGCCCGAGGGGGGCCGGGGAGGACGAGCAGTACTTC
CDR3aa: CASSPRGAGEDEQYF

j_gene: TRBJ2-1
abundance: -
d_gene: -
v_gene: TRBV5-1
CDR3nt: TGCGCCAGCAGCCCACAGTTTAGCTCCTACAATGAGCAGTTCTTC
CDR3aa: CASSPQFSSYNEQFF

j_gene: TRBJ1-2
abundance: -
d_gene: -
v_gene: TRBV6-2/TRBV6-3
CDR3nt: TGTGCCAGCAGTTACGGGAGTACCTATGGCTACACCTTC
CDR3aa: CASSYGSTYGYTF

j_gene: TRBJ2-3
abundance: -
d_gene: TRBD2
v_gene: TRBV27
CDR3nt: TGTGCCAGCACGGGGAGGGATTTTTCAGATACGCAGTATTTT
CDR3aa: CASTGRDFSDTQYF

j_gene: TRBJ2-7
abundance: -
d_gene: TRBD1
v_gene: TRBV27
CDR3nt: TGTGCCAGCAGGTCGGGCTCCGGGACAGGGACCTACGAGCAGTACTTC
CDR3aa: CASRSGSGTGTYEQYF

j_gene: TRBJ1-2
abundance: -
d_gene: -
v_gene: TRBV12-1
CDR3nt: TGTGCCAGCAGCTTTGTTCCGGGACAGGGGGCCCGTCTACGTGGCTACACCTTC
CDR3aa: CASSFVPGQGARLRGYTF

j_gene: TRBJ1-1
abundance: -
d_gene: -
v_gene: TRBV28
CDR3nt: TGTGCCAGCAGTTTGATTACAAAAATGAACACTGAAGCTTTCTTT
CDR3aa: CASSLITKMNTEAFF

j_gene: TRBJ1-2
abundance: -
d_gene: -
v_gene: TRBV7-9
CDR3nt: TGTGCCAGCAGCTTACGGCTCCCAGGTCGAGCAAACTATGGCTACACCTTC
CDR3aa: CASSLRLPGRANYGYTF

j_gene: TRBJ2-1
abundance: -
d_gene: TRBD2
v_gene: TRBV4-2
CDR3nt: TGTGCCAGCAGCCAACCTGGGGCGGGGGGACCCAATGAGCAGTTCTTC
CDR3aa: CASSQPGAGGPNEQFF

j_gene: TRBJ1-1
abundance: -
d_gene: -
v_gene: TRBV7-8
CDR3nt: TGTGCCAGCAGCTACCGGGAGGGGAGTGAAGCTTTCTTT
CDR3aa: CASSYREGSEAFF

j_gene: TRBJ1-6
abundance: -
d_gene: -
v_gene: TRBV5-1
CDR3nt: TGCGCCAGCAGCCCTTCTGACAGTGATAATTCACCCCTCCACTTT
CDR3aa: CASSPSDSDNSPLHF

j_gene: TRBJ2-2
abundance: -
d_gene: TRBD2
v_gene: TRBV7-9
CDR3nt: TGTGCCAGCAGCCCGGGGGGGGGTCCGAGCACCGGGGAGCTGTTTTTT
CDR3aa: CASSPGGGPSTGELFF

j_gene: TRBJ2-5
abundance: -
d_gene: -
v_gene: TRBV5-4
CDR3nt: TGTGCCAGCAGCATAGACAGGACAAGCCAAGAGACCCAGTACTTC
CDR3aa: CASSIDRTSQETQYF

j_gene: TRBJ2-3
abundance: -
d_gene: TRBD2
v_gene: TRBV12-5
CDR3nt: TGTGCTAGTGGGGGACTAGCGAACACAGATACGCAGTATTTT
CDR3aa: CASGGLANTDTQYF

j_gene: TRBJ2-3
abundance: -
d_gene: TRBD1
v_gene: TRBV5-1
CDR3nt: TGCGCCAGCAGCCCACAGGGGGCCTCTAGCACAGATACGCAGTATTTT
CDR3aa: CASSPQGASSTDTQYF

j_gene: TRBJ2-1
abundance: -
d_gene: TRBD2
v_gene: TRBV25-1
CDR3nt: TGTGCCAGCAGTGATTGGACTAGCGGGAATGAGCAGTTCTTC
CDR3aa: CASSDWTSGNEQFF

j_gene: TRBJ1-6
abundance: -
d_gene: -
v_gene: TRBV5-6
CDR3nt: TGTGCCAGCAGCCGAGTAACCTTGGGTTCACCCCTCCACTTT
CDR3aa: CASSRVTLGSPLHF

j_gene: TRBJ2-1
abundance: -
d_gene: TRBD1
v_gene: TRBV5-1
CDR3nt: TGCGCCAGCAGCTTTGTGGGGGACAGCCGCACCTACAATGAGCAGTTCTTC
CDR3aa: CASSFVGDSRTYNEQFF

j_gene: TRBJ1-1
abundance: once
d_gene: -
v_gene: TRBV28
CDR3nt: TGTGCCAGCAGTTTAGGGACGGAAAACACTGAAGCTTTCTTT
CDR3aa: CASSLGTENTEAFF

j_gene: TRBJ2-3
abundance: -
d_gene: -
v_gene: TRBV10-3
CDR3nt: TGTGCCATCAGTCCCGAGGTTGGCACTAGCACAGATACGCAGTATTTT
CDR3aa: CAISPEVGTSTDTQYF

j_gene: TRBJ1-5
abundance: once
d_gene: -
v_gene: TRBV7-9
CDR3nt: TGTGCCAGCAGCTTACTCGGGAGCAATCAGCCCCAGCATTTT
CDR3aa: CASSLLGSNQPQHF

j_gene: TRBJ1-5
abundance: -
d_gene: TRBD1
v_gene: TRBV27
CDR3nt: TGTGCCAGCAGTCCCCGGGACAGGGCACTTCAGGGTTACCAGCCCCAGCATTTT
CDR3aa: CASSPRDRALQGYQPQHF

j_gene: TRBJ2-4
abundance: once
d_gene: TRBD2
v_gene: TRBV3-1/TRBV3-2
CDR3nt: TGTGCCAGCAGCCAAGGTGCGGGGGGTGGCAAAAACATTCAGTACTTC
CDR3aa: CASSQGAGGGKNIQYF

j_gene: TRBJ1-1
abundance: -
d_gene: -
v_gene: TRBV15
CDR3nt: TGTGCCACCAGCAGAGATCTCGGGGGCTTGAACACTGAAGCTTTCTTT
CDR3aa: CATSRDLGGLNTEAFF

j_gene: TRBJ1-5
abundance: -
d_gene: -
v_gene: TRBV7-9
CDR3nt: TGTGCCAGCAGCTCGGGCAGGGCTAATCAGCCCCAGCATTTT
CDR3aa: CASSSGRANQPQHF

j_gene: TRBJ1-1
abundance: -
d_gene: TRBD1
v_gene: TRBV10-1
CDR3nt: TGCGCCAGCTCCAGACAGGGGGGCACTGAAGCTTTCTTT
CDR3aa: CASSRQGGTEAFF

j_gene: TRBJ1-2
abundance: -
d_gene: -
v_gene: TRBV11-2
CDR3nt: TGTGCCAGCAGCTTAGTGGGAACAGGTTATAGCTATGGCTACACCTTC
CDR3aa: CASSLVGTGYSYGYTF

j_gene: TRBJ1-5
abundance: few
d_gene: -
v_gene: TRBV7-2
CDR3nt: TGTGCCAGCAGCTTAGTTAAGGGAGGTCAGCCCCAGCATTTT
CDR3aa: CASSLVKGGQPQHF

j_gene: TRBJ2-3
abundance: -
d_gene: -
v_gene: TRBV5-1
CDR3nt: TGCGCCAGCAGCTGGGACGCGCGGACAGATACGCAGTATTTT
CDR3aa: CASSWDARTDTQYF

j_gene: TRBJ1-2
abundance: -
d_gene: -
v_gene: TRBV5-4
CDR3nt: TGTGCCAGCAGCAACGACAACTATGGCTACACCTTC
CDR3aa: CASSNDNYGYTF

j_gene: TRBJ1-1
abundance: -
d_gene: -
v_gene: TRBV6-5
CDR3nt: TGTGCCAGCACTCCGGACCCGGGGAGGACTGAAGCTTTCTTT
CDR3aa: CASTPDPGRTEAFF

j_gene: TRBJ1-6
abundance: -
d_gene: -
v_gene: TRBV19
CDR3nt: TGTGCCAGTTCCCAGGTGAATTCACCCCTCCACTTT
CDR3aa: CASSQVNSPLHF

j_gene: TRBJ2-1
abundance: -
d_gene: -
v_gene: TRBV3-1/TRBV3-2
CDR3nt: TGTGCCAGCAGCCCGGACTGGAGCTCCTACAATGAGCAGTTCTTC
CDR3aa: CASSPDWSSYNEQFF

j_gene: TRBJ2-7
abundance: -
d_gene: -
v_gene: TRBV6-1
CDR3nt: TGTGCCAGCAGTGAGGGGTGGGGGCCCAACGAGCAGTACTTC
CDR3aa: CASSEGWGPNEQYF

j_gene: TRBJ1-2
abundance: -
d_gene: TRBD1
v_gene: TRBV5-1
CDR3nt: TGCGCCAGCACCGACGGACAGGGAAACTATGGCTACACCTTC
CDR3aa: CASTDGQGNYGYTF

j_gene: TRBJ2-3
abundance: -
d_gene: TRBD2
v_gene: TRBV5-4
CDR3nt: TGTGCCAGCAGCTTGGCCGAAGCGGGGGACACAGATACGCAGTATTTT
CDR3aa: CASSLAEAGDTDTQYF

j_gene: TRBJ1-3
abundance: -
d_gene: -
v_gene: TRBV6-5
CDR3nt: TGTGCCAGCCGAGGGGGACCAGCGGGAAACACCATATATTTT
CDR3aa: CASRGGPAGNTIYF

j_gene: TRBJ1-2
abundance: -
d_gene: -
v_gene: TRBV5-5
CDR3nt: TGTGCCAGCAGTTCAGGATCGGGGGCCTATGGCTACACCTTC
CDR3aa: CASSSGSGAYGYTF

j_gene: TRBJ1-4
abundance: few
d_gene: -
v_gene: TRBV6-5
CDR3nt: TGTGCCGGAAGGGGGGATGAAAAACTGTTTTTT
CDR3aa: CAGRGDEKLFF

j_gene: TRBJ2-2
abundance: -
d_gene: -
v_gene: TRBV6-5
CDR3nt: TGTGCCAGCAGTTACTCGAGAACTCTCACCGGGGAGCTGTTTTTT
CDR3aa: CASSYSRTLTGELFF